What follows describes a single TCR beta chain. CDR1 KGHSH and CDR2 LQKENI come from the germline V gene. The J segment lost 3 bases and the V segment lost 2 bases, leaving 5 bases of the junction unmatched. The CDR3 sequence is 16 residues long. This sample stems from a study of blood T cell repertoires in COVID-19. Original processing methods: Quantification of nucleated cells was approximated via reference gene primer amplification. Measured with immunoSEQ multiplex PCR; TCRdb has only the in-frame clones, and not every one. V, J and clone size reflect that table, while D and trimming were determined from the DNA. The sample lists 150,000 or so clones, just under 85% seen once, with about 24% in the top ten.

Sequenced material: peripheral blood. The chain uses TRBV18 and TRBJ2-5; 11 bases agree with TRBD2. This clonotype was sampled from a woman older than 75 with acute or convalescent COVID-19. CDR3: CASSPTLAGGKETQYF. CDR3 nucleotides: TGTGCCAGCTCACCAACCCTAGCGGGAGGAAAAGAGACCCAGTACTTC.